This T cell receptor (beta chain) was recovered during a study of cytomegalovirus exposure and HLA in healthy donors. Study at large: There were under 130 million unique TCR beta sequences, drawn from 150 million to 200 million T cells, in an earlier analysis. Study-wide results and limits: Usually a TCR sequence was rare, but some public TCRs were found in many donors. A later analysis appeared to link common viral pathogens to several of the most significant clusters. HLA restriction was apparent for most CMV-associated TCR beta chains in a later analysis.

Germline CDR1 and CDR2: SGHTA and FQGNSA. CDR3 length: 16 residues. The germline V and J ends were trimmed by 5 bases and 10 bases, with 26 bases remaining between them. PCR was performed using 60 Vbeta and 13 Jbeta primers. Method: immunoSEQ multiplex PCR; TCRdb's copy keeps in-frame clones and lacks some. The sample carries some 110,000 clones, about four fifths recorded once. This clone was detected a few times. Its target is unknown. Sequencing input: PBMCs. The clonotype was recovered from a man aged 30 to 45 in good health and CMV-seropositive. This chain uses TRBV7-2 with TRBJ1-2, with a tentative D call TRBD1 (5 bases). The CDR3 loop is CASSPRVSGAAFDYTF. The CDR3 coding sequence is TGTGCCAGCAGCCCCCGAGTTTCTGGGGCCGCTTTTGACTACACCTTC.